This T cell receptor beta chain was profiled in a study of blood T cell repertoires in COVID-19. Libraries were prepared by immunoSEQ multiplex PCR; TCRdb keeps only in-frame clonotypes and omits some of them. Of around 200,000 clones in the sample, 70% to 90% were seen once. Germline V gene sequence: CDR1 SEHNR, CDR2 FQNEAQ (reference sequence). This CDR3 is built from 15 residues. V gave up 1 base and J gave up 1 base, with 10 bases separating them. This TCR derives from a man older than 75 with acute or convalescent COVID-19. V gene TRBV7-9 combines with J gene TRBJ2-5, with a tentative D call TRBD1 (7 bases). The specimen sequenced was peripheral blood. The CDR3 DNA is TGTGCCAGCAGCTTAGGCGGGACAGTCCAAGAGACCCAGTACTTC. Translating gives CASSLGGTVQETQYF. Full variable domain (missing parts from reference TRBV7-9 and TRBJ2-5): DTGVSQNPRHKITKRGQNVTFRCDPISEHNRLYWYRQTLGQGPEFLTYFQNEAQLEKSRLLSDRFSAERPKGSFSTLEIQRTEQGDSAMYLCASSLGGTVQETQYFGPGTRLLVL.